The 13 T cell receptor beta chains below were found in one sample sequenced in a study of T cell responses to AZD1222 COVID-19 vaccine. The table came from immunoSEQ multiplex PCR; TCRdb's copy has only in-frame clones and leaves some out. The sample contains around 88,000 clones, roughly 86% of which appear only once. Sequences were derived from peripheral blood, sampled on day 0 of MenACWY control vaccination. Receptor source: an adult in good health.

The DNA of the CDR3 is TGTGCCAGCAGCTTGGGTCTAAGGAGCTACGAGCAGTACTTC. Its translation is CASSLGLRSYEQYF. The rearrangement uses TRBV5-6 and TRBJ2-7; D uncertain. The ends were cut back, 0 bases at V and 3 bases at J, with 10 bases in the middle. CDR3 size: 14 residues. Looked up from germline, CDR1 is SGHDT and CDR2 is YYEEEE.

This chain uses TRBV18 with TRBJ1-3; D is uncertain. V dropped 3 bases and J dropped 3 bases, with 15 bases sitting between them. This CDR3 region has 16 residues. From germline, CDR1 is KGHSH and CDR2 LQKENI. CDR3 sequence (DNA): TGTGCCAGCTCACCTGAAAACTCAGGTTATGGAAACACCATATATTTT. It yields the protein CASSPENSGYGNTIYF.

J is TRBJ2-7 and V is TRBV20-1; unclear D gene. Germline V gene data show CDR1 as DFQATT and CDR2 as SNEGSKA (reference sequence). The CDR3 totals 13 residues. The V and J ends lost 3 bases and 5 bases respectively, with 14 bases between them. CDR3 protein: CSASPGIVHEQYF. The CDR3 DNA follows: TGCAGTGCTAGTCCTGGGATCGTCCACGAGCAGTACTTC.

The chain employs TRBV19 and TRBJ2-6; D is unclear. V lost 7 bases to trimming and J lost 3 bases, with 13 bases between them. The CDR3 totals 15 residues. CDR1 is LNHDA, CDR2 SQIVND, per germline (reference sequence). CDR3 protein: CASISRIRGANVLTF. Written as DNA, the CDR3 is TGTGCCAGTATTTCCAGAATCCGTGGGGCCAACGTCCTGACTTTC. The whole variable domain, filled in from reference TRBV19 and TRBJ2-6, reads DGGITQSPKYLFRKEGQNVTLSCEQNLNHDAMYWYRQDPGQGLRLIYYSQIVNDFQKGDIAEGYSVSREKKESFPLTVTSAQKNPTAFYLCASISRIRGANVLTFGAGSRLTVL.

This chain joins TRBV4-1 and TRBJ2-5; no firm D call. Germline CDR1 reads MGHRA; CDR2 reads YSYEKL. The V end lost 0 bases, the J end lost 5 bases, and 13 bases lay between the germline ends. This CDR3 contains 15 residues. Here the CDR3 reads CASSQDPRLGETQYF. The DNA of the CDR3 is TGCGCCAGCAGCCAAGATCCGCGCTTGGGGGAGACCCAGTACTTC.

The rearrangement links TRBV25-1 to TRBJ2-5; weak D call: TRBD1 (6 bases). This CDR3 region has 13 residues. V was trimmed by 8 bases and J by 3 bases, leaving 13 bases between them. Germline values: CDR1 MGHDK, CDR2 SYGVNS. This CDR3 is CASGGGAEETQYF. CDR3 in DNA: TGTGCCAGCGGTGGGGGCGCCGAAGAGACCCAGTACTTC.

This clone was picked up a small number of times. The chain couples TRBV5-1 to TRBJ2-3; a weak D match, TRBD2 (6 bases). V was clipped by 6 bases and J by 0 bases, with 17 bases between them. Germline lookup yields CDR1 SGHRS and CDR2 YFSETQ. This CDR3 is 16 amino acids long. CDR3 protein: CASNPHGGSSTDTQYF. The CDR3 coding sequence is TGCGCCAGCAACCCCCACGGGGGTTCTAGCACAGATACGCAGTATTTT.

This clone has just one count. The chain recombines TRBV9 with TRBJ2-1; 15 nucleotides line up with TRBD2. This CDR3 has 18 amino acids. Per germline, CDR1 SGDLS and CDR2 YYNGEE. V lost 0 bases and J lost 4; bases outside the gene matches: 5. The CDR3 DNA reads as TGTGCCAGCAGCGTAGTGGGACTAGCGGGGGGCCAATACAATGAGCAGTTCTTC. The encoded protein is CASSVVGLAGGQYNEQFF.

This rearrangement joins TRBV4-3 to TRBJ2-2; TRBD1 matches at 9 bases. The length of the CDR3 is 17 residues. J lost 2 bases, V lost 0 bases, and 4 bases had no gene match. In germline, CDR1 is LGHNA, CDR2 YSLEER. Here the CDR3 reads CASSQDPGQGNTGELFF. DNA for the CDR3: TGCGCCAGCAGCCAAGACCCGGGACAGGGTAACACCGGGGAGCTGTTTTTT.

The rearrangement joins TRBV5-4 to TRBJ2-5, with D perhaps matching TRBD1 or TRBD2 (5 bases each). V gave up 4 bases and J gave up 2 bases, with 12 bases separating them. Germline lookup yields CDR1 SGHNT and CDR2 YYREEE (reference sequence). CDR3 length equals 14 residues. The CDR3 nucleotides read TGTGCCAGCAGCCGAGGGACGGTGCAAGAGACCCAGTACTTC. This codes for CASSRGTVQETQYF.

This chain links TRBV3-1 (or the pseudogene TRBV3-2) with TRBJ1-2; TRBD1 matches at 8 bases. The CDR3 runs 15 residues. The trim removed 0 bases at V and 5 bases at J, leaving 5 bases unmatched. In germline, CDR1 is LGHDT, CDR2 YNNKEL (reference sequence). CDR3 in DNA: TGTGCCAGCAGCCAAGATTTCCAGGGGGCGTATGGCTACACCTTC. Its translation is CASSQDFQGAYGYTF.

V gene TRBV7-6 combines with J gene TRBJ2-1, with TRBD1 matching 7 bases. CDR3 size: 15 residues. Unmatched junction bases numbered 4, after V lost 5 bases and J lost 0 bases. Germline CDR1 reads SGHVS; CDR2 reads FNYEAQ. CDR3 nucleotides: TGTGCCAGCAGCCAGACAGGGAGCTCCTACAATGAGCAGTTCTTC. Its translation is CASSQTGSSYNEQFF.

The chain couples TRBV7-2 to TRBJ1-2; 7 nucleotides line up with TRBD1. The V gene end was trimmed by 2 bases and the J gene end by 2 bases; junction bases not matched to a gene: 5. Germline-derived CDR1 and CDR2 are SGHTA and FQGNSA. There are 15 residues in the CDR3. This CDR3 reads CASSLSGTENYGYTF. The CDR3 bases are TGTGCCAGCAGCTTATCCGGGACAGAAAACTATGGCTACACCTTC.